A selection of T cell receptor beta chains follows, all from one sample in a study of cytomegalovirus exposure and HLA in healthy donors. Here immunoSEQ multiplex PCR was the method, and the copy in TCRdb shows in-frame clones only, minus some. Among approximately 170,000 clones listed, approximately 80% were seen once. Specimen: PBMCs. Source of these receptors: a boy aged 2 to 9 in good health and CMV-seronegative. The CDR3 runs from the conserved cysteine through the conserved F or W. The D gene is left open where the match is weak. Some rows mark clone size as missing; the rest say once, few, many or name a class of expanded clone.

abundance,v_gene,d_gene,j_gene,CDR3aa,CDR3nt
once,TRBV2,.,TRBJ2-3,CASSQGTFTDTQYF,TGTGCCAGCAGCCAAGGGACTTTCACAGATACGCAGTATTTT
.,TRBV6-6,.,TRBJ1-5,CATGGDQPQHF,TGTGCCACGGGGGGGGATCAGCCCCAGCATTTT
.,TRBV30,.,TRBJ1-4,CAWSGGLNEKLFF,TGTGCCTGGAGTGGTGGCCTTAATGAAAAACTGTTTTTT
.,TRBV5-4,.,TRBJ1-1,CASSPHPGALGTEAFF,TGTGCCAGCAGCCCGCACCCTGGGGCCCTTGGCACTGAAGCTTTCTTT
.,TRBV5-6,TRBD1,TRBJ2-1,CASSLGDSAYNEQFF,TGTGCCAGCAGCTTGGGGGACAGCGCCTACAATGAGCAGTTCTTC
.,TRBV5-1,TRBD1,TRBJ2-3,CASSLAVNRGPNTDTQYF,TGCGCCAGCAGCTTGGCAGTAAACAGGGGCCCTAACACAGATACGCAGTATTTT
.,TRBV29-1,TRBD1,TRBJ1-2,CSVEAQTGGTNYGYTF,TGCAGCGTTGAAGCCCAGACAGGGGGAACTAACTATGGCTACACCTTC
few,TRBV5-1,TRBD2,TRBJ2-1,CASTPGGYNEQFF,TGCGCCAGCACCCCGGGGGGGTACAATGAGCAGTTCTTC
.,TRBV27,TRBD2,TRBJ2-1,CASSPFTGKSTGGRSYNEQFF,TGTGCCAGCAGTCCATTTACAGGGAAGTCGACGGGAGGGCGTTCCTACAATGAGCAGTTCTTC
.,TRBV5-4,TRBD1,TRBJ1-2,CASSPDRDGYGYTF,TGTGCCAGCAGCCCGGACAGGGACGGTTATGGCTACACCTTC
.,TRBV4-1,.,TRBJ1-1,CASSQTENTEAFF,TGCGCCAGCAGCCAAACAGAGAACACTGAAGCTTTCTTT
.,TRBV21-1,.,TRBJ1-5,CASSKAAGRDQPQHF,TGTGCCAGCAGCAAAGCGGCAGGCCGTGATCAGCCCCAGCATTTT
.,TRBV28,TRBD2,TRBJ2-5,CASSPGGAGETQYF,TGTGCCAGCAGTCCGGGGGGGGCGGGAGAGACCCAGTACTTC
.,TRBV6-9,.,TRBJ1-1,CASSYSAVAFF,TGTGCCAGCAGTTATTCGGCGGTAGCTTTCTTT
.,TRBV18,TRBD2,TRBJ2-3,CASSPRAGGPPSGGTDTQYF,TGTGCCAGCTCACCTCGAGCGGGAGGGCCCCCATCGGGGGGCACAGATACGCAGTATTTT
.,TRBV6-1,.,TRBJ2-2,CASREGGLAGELFF,TGTGCCAGCAGGGAGGGGGGGCTAGCCGGGGAGCTGTTTTTT
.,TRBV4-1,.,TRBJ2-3,CASSQEGVGTITDTQYF,TGCGCCAGCAGCCAAGAAGGGGTGGGCACCATCACAGATACGCAGTATTTT
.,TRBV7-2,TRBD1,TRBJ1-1,CASSLRGGTGAMNTEAFF,TGTGCCAGCAGCTTAAGGGGCGGGACAGGGGCTATGAACACTGAAGCTTTCTTT
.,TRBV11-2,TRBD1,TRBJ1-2,CASSSGTGGPYTF,TGTGCCAGCAGCTCCGGGACAGGAGGCCCCTACACCTTC